The next 29 T cell receptor beta chains were all read from a single sample in a study of beta chain features in type 1 diabetes. Study-wide results and caveats: In every one of the four CD4+ subsets, TCRB CDR3s were moderately but significantly shorter in Type 1 diabetes patients.

These receptors have no identified antigens. Reverse transcribing all isolated RNA meant expressed TCRB transcripts were sequenced. Measured with immunoSEQ multiplex PCR; TCRdb has only the in-frame clones, and not every one. The sample has about 740,000 clones; 13% are singletons. Material: naive CD4+ T cells from blood. The receptors originated from a man aged 18 to 35 with type 1 diabetes.

The chain has TRBV2 and TRBJ1-5; no definite D call. This CDR3 has 12 residues. The germline V gene encodes CDR1 SNHLY and CDR2 FYNNEI. The V and J ends lost 7 bases and 5 bases respectively, with 9 bases between them. This chain's CDR3 is CASTTGYQPQHF. The CDR3 nucleotides read TGTGCCAGCACCACCGGCTATCAGCCCCAGCATTTT.

This rearrangement joins TRBV7-2 to TRBJ1-2; 11 bases match TRBD1. Germline CDR1 SGHTA, CDR2 FQGNSA. The V segment lost 5 bases and the J segment 6 bases; nucleotides outside the gene matches: 5. This CDR3 comprises 14 residues. The CDR3 reads CASSPGQGADGYTF. CDR3 coding DNA: TGTGCCAGCAGCCCTGGACAGGGGGCCGATGGCTACACCTTC.

The J gene is TRBJ1-2, the V gene TRBV7-9; D is unclear. Germline CDR1 SEHNR, CDR2 FQNEAQ (reference sequence). CDR3 length: 13 amino acids. V lost 5 bases, J lost 7 bases, and 14 bases lay in between. Here the CDR3 reads CASSPEGLGGYTF. DNA for the CDR3: TGTGCCAGCAGCCCGGAAGGGCTGGGTGGCTACACCTTC.

The rearrangement joins TRBV7-2 to TRBJ2-1; the match to TRBD2 covers 12 bases. CDR1 is SGHTA and CDR2 is FQGNSA in the germline V gene. The trim removed 5 bases at V and 9 bases at J, leaving 5 bases unmatched. This CDR3 is built from 14 residues. The CDR3 spells CASSLGLAGGEQFF. The CDR3 DNA reads as TGTGCCAGCAGCCTGGGACTAGCGGGCGGTGAGCAGTTCTTC.

The chain joins TRBV29-1 to TRBJ2-1; 10 nucleotides line up with TRBD1. Germline V gene sequence: CDR1 SQVTM, CDR2 ANQGSEA. The CDR3 runs 15 residues. Trimming removed 4 bases from V and 10 bases from J; junction bases left unmatched: 13. The CDR3 reads CSVVGEDRGRREQFF. The CDR3 coding sequence is TGCAGCGTTGTAGGGGAGGACAGGGGGAGGAGAGAGCAGTTCTTC.

This clone came up a few times. This sample includes further DNA sequences coding for the same CDR3. CDR3 loop: CAWSRSYEQYF. The CDR3 DNA sequence: TGTGCCTGGAGTCGTTCCTACGAGCAGTACTTC. The V and J genes are TRBV30 and TRBJ2-7; D call uncertain. The CDR3 is 11 residues long. The V end was cut by 2 bases, the J end by 1 base, with 3 bases between. The germline CDR1 and CDR2 sequences are GTSNPN and SVGIG (reference sequence).

The V call is TRBV18, the J call TRBJ2-7; D call uncertain. This CDR3 comprises 13 residues. In germline, CDR1 is KGHSH, CDR2 LQKENI. Deletions cut 0 bases from V and 6 bases from J, with 9 bases between. CDR3 DNA: TGTGCCAGCTCACCACCGGGTTTCCTCGAGCAGTACTTC. This codes for CASSPPGFLEQYF.

This clone was observed a few times. The chain links TRBV10-3 to TRBJ2-7; TRBD1 is a possible D gene (6 bases). V was cut by 5 bases and J by 4 bases, with 9 bases left in between. This CDR3 comprises 12 residues. Germline V CDR1 and CDR2: ENHRY, SYGVKD. The CDR3 DNA reads TGTGCCATCAGTATACAGGGTTACGAGCAGTACTTC. Translation gives CAISIQGYEQYF.

Turning to this clone: The sample holds other DNA sequences that translate to the same CDR3. The chain employs TRBV30 and TRBJ2-3; D unresolved. The CDR3 extends over 12 amino acids. Trimming shortened V by 2 bases and J by 5 bases, and 8 bases separated the two germline ends. In germline, CDR1 is GTSNPN, CDR2 SVGIG (reference sequence). The CDR3: CAWSLTGDTQYF. Written as DNA, the CDR3 is TGTGCCTGGAGTCTCACGGGAGATACGCAGTATTTT.

This clone was seen only a few times. V usage is TRBV25-1 and J usage is TRBJ2-2, with D possibly being TRBD1 (5 bases). The CDR3 is 15 amino acids. Trimming pared 7 bases from V and 1 base from J, leaving 13 bases between. CDR1 MGHDK and CDR2 SYGVNS come from the germline V gene. In nucleotides, the CDR3 is TGTGCCAGCACTCCCCCGGACAAGAACACCGGGGAGCTGTTTTTT. It encodes CASTPPDKNTGELFF.

This clone has just a few counts. This chain uses TRBV27 with TRBJ2-3; tentative D call: TRBD2 (5 bases). Per the germline V gene, CDR1 is MNHEY and CDR2 is SMNVEV (reference sequence). Trimming left V 10 bases short and J 3 bases short, with 14 bases between. The length of the CDR3 is 13 residues. The DNA for the CDR3 is TGTGCCACCTCGCGGACTCGAACAGATACGCAGTATTTT. It encodes CATSRTRTDTQYF.

This clone was detected only a few times. The chain is built from TRBV7-3 and TRBJ2-1; the match to TRBD2 covers 9 bases. Trimming removed 3 bases from V and 6 bases from J; junction bases left unmatched: 6. This CDR3 has 15 residues. The germline CDR1 and CDR2 sequences are SGHTA and FQGTGA. Here the CDR3 DNA reads TGTGCCAGCAGCTTGGCTAGCGGGGAGGGCAATGAGCAGTTCTTC. It is translated as CASSLASGEGNEQFF.

The rearrangement joins TRBV7-9 to TRBJ1-6; weak D call: TRBD1 (6 bases). The CDR3 loop spans 13 amino acids. CDR1 and CDR2 from the germline V gene are SEHNR and FQNEAQ (reference sequence). The V and J ends lost 5 bases and 6 bases respectively, with 8 bases between them. The CDR3 coding sequence is TGTGCCAGCAGCCAGGACAGTAATTCACCCCTCCACTTT. This translates into CASSQDSNSPLHF.

There are a few counts of this clone. The chain has TRBV5-1 and TRBJ2-4, with a possible D match to TRBD1 (6 bases). The germline V gene has CDR1 SGHRS and CDR2 YFSETQ. This CDR3 contains 14 residues. V lost 0 bases, J lost 9 bases, and 13 bases lay in between. The CDR3 loop reads CASSLEQGWGIQYF. Here the CDR3 DNA reads TGCGCCAGCAGCTTGGAACAGGGATGGGGCATTCAGTACTTC.

This clone was recorded a few times. The rearrangement links TRBV4-2 to TRBJ1-1; weak D call: TRBD1 (5 bases). V lost 1 base to trimming and J lost 3 bases, with 18 bases between them. Per germline, CDR1 LGHNA and CDR2 YNFKEQ. The CDR3 is 17 amino acids. CDR3 amino acids: CASSQVGQGGRDTEAFF. The CDR3 DNA is TGTGCCAGCAGCCAAGTCGGGCAGGGAGGAAGGGACACTGAAGCTTTCTTT.

This clone appeared a few times. The chain joins TRBV30 to TRBJ1-1; perhaps TRBD1 as D (5 bases). V shed 3 bases and J shed 5 bases, with 10 bases lying between them. CDR1 and CDR2 from the germline V gene are GTSNPN and SVGIG (reference sequence). CDR3 size: 12 residues. The CDR3 loop is CAWRAGSTEAFF. In nucleotides, the CDR3 is TGTGCCTGGAGGGCAGGGTCAACTGAAGCTTTCTTT.

This clone appeared a few times. This chain uses TRBV28 with TRBJ1-2; no clear D. Germline V gives CDR1 MDHEN, CDR2 SYDVKM. V lost 2 bases, J lost 0 bases, and 7 bases lay in between. The CDR3 length is 14 residues. CDR3 protein: CASSLGYANYGYTF. The CDR3 region has the DNA TGTGCCAGCAGTTTAGGGTACGCTAACTATGGCTACACCTTC.

CDR3 loop: CASSVGGGPSYEQYF. The CDR3 DNA is TGTGCCAGCAGTGTAGGCGGGGGGCCATCCTACGAGCAGTACTTC. The chain carries TRBV2 and TRBJ2-7; TRBD2 aligns across 8 bases. The CDR3 loop spans 15 amino acids. V dropped 4 bases and J dropped 1; count of bases not matched to a gene: 6. Germline loops: CDR1 SNHLY, CDR2 FYNNEI. Full variable domain (outside the CDR3, taken from reference TRBV2 and TRBJ2-7): EPEVTQTPSHQVTQMGQEVILRCVPISNHLYFYWYRQILGQKVEFLVSFYNNEISEKSEIFDDQFSVERPDGSNFTLKIRSTKLEDSAMYFCASSVGGGPSYEQYFGPGTRLTVT.

The chain recombines TRBV5-1 with TRBJ1-3, with TRBD1 identical over 7 bases. Per the germline V gene, CDR1 is SGHRS and CDR2 is YFSETQ. The CDR3 has 16 residues. V shed 3 bases, J shed 0 bases, and the junction held 6 bases outside the gene matches. The CDR3 DNA reads TGCGCCAGCAGCTCACAGGGGTATCTCTCTGGAAACACCATATATTTT. This encodes CASSSQGYLSGNTIYF.

This clone was detected only a few times. The chain carries TRBV6-1 and TRBJ2-2; D is ambiguous. The CDR3 length is 13 residues. The germline CDR1 and CDR2 sequences are MNHNS and SASEGT. Deletions cut 5 bases from V and 6 bases from J, with 10 bases between. The CDR3 coding sequence is TGTGCCAGCAGTAGTAGGGTTCCCGGGGAGCTGTTTTTT. Translation: CASSSRVPGELFF.

The chain employs TRBV28 and TRBJ1-6, with D perhaps TRBD1 (5 bases). The CDR3 has 13 residues. In germline, CDR1 is MDHEN, CDR2 SYDVKM. V was trimmed by 8 bases and J by 10 bases, leaving 15 bases between them. The CDR3 here is CASVDLGVSPLHF. DNA for the CDR3: TGTGCCAGCGTTGATCTGGGGGTCTCACCCCTCCACTTT.

The sample holds a few counts of this clone. The rearrangement uses TRBV7-9 and TRBJ2-1, with a tentative D call TRBD2 (5 bases). This CDR3 is 15 amino acids long. Germline V gene data show CDR1 as SEHNR and CDR2 as FQNEAQ (reference sequence). Trimming took 3 bases from V and 0 from J, leaving 9 bases between them. DNA for the CDR3: TGTGCCAGCAGCTTGGGAGAGGTCTCCTACAATGAGCAGTTCTTC. It specifies CASSLGEVSYNEQFF.

This clone was observed a handful of times. The chain combines TRBV10-3 with TRBJ1-1; TRBD1 might be the D (6 bases). The germline CDR1 and CDR2 sequences are ENHRY and SYGVKD. The V gene lost 2 bases and the J gene lost 1 base, with 14 bases spanning the gap. The CDR3 contains 16 residues. CDR3 protein: CAISEMGGAGNTEAFF. In DNA form, the CDR3 reads TGTGCCATCAGTGAGATGGGGGGCGCGGGGAACACTGAAGCTTTCTTT.

In its sample, this clone was seen a few times. This chain links TRBV15 with TRBJ1-4; 7 nucleotides line up with TRBD1. The germline gives CDR1 LNHNV, CDR2 YYDKDF (reference sequence). The CDR3 runs 14 residues. V was clipped by 4 bases and J by 8 bases; unmatched bases: 7. The CDR3 protein is CATSTRGRGEKLFF. The CDR3 DNA follows: TGTGCCACCAGCACTCGGGGCAGGGGGGAAAAACTGTTTTTT. Full variable domain (rest looked up from reference TRBV15 and TRBJ1-4): DAMVIQNPRYQVTQFGKPVTLSCSQTLNHNVMYWYQQKSSQAPKLLFHYYDKDFNNEADTPDNFQSRRPNTSFCFLDIRSPGLGDTAMYLCATSTRGRGEKLFFGSGTQLSVL.

This clone was counted only a few times. The J gene is TRBJ1-2, the V gene TRBV29-1; D might be TRBD1 (5 bases). Germline V gives CDR1 SQVTM, CDR2 ANQGSEA. CDR3 size: 13 residues. V was cut by 2 bases and J by 0 bases, with 7 bases left in between. DNA for the CDR3: TGCAGCGTTGAATCGACAGCTAACTATGGCTACACCTTC. This codes for CSVESTANYGYTF.

Of note for this clone: The same CDR3 is also encoded by other DNA sequences in this sample. This chain joins TRBV30 and TRBJ1-1; TRBD1 is a possible D gene (5 bases). The CDR3 consists of 14 residues. The germline CDR1 and CDR2 sequences are GTSNPN and SVGIG (reference sequence). V was clipped by 0 bases and J by 2 bases, with 10 bases between them. In DNA, the CDR3 is TGTGCCTGGAGTGTAGATGGGGGAAACACTGAAGCTTTCTTT. Its protein is CAWSVDGGNTEAFF.

This clone appeared a few times. V and J are TRBV19 and TRBJ1-6, with 10 bases lining up with TRBD1. Per germline, CDR1 LNHDA and CDR2 SQIVND (reference sequence). With 10 bases clipped from V and 7 bases from J, the junction kept 4 bases outside the gene matches. The CDR3 loop spans 13 amino acids. As DNA, the CDR3 is TGTGCCACTCAGGGACAGGGGAATTCACCCCTCCACTTT. Its protein is CATQGQGNSPLHF.

The V gene is TRBV6-5, the J gene TRBJ2-3; 7 nucleotides agree with TRBD2. V shed 7 bases and J 1 base; nucleotides not matched to a gene: 8. Germline loops: CDR1 MNHEY, CDR2 SVGAGI. The CDR3 has 15 residues. The CDR3 protein is CASTLSGARTDTQYF. The CDR3 DNA follows: TGTGCCAGCACCTTGAGCGGGGCACGCACAGATACGCAGTATTTT.

The rearrangement links TRBV9 to TRBJ2-2, with 9 bases lining up with TRBD1. Germline trimming cut 4 bases from V and 4 bases from J; bases unmatched to any gene: 5. Germline V gene lookup returns CDR1 SGDLS and CDR2 YYNGEE. The CDR3 extends over 15 amino acids. Here the CDR3 reads CASSFQGQGTGELFF. The CDR3 nucleotides are TGTGCCAGCAGCTTTCAGGGACAGGGCACCGGGGAGCTGTTTTTT.